This T cell receptor (beta chain) stems from a study of T cell repertoires in cytomegalovirus infection. At least ten counts were recorded for this clonotype. TCRdb reprocessed the reads with MiXCR, giving one entry per CDR3 protein. In the table there are about 140,000 distinct CDR3 sequences, under 8% of which are singletons. The TCR originated in a human donor in good health (CMV status not recorded). Some clones in this sample may be carry-over from other donors' samples. Material: PBMCs.

The CDR3 nucleotides read TGTGCCAGCAGCTTAGGTCCTACCCCCCAAGAGACCCAGTACTTC. Translating it yields CASSLGPTPQETQYF. The genes are TRBV7-2 and TRBJ2-5; unclear D gene. The V gene lost 1 base and the J gene lost 1 base, with 10 bases spanning the gap. The CDR3 is made up of 15 amino acids. Germline V gives CDR1 SGHTA, CDR2 FQGNSA.